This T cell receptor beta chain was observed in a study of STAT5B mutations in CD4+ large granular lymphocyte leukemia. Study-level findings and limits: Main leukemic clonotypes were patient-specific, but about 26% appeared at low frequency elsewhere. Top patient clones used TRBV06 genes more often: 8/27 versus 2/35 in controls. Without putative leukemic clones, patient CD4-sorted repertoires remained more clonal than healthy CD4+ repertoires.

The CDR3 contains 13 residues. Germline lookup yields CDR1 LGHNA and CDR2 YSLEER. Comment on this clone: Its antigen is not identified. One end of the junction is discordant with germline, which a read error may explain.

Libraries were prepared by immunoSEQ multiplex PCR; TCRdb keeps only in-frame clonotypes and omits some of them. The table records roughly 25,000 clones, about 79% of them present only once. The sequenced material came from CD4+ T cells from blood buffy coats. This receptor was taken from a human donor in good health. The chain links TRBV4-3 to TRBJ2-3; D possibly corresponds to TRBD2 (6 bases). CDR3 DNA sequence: TGCGCCGGCAGCCACCGGGGGACAGATACGCAGTATTTT. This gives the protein CAGSHRGTDTQYF.